One and the same sample provided the 9 T cell receptor beta chains below, sequenced in a study of radiotherapy plus CTLA-4 blockade in lung cancer. Only in-frame clones appear in the TCRdb table, and some are missing; sequencing was by immunoSEQ multiplex PCR. The sample lists 100,000 or so clones, roughly four fifths occurring once. The sample was peripheral blood, taken from a patient treated with radiotherapy plus ipilimumab. Every receptor here comes from a human donor with non-small cell lung cancer that progressed on radiotherapy plus ipilimumab.

The chain combines TRBV19 with TRBJ2-7; 7 bases are shared with TRBD1. Germline-derived CDR1 and CDR2 are LNHDA and SQIVND (reference sequence). V trimming: 6 bases; J trimming: 1 base; junction bases outside the gene matches: 9. The CDR3 is made up of 15 amino acids. CDR3 region: CASRRGQIRSYEQYV. CDR3 nucleotide sequence: TGTGCCAGTAGACGGGGACAGATTAGATCCTACGAGCAGTACGTC.

The V gene is TRBV4-1, the J gene TRBJ2-6; D assignment may be TRBD1 or TRBD2 (7 bases each). Germline V lookup: CDR1 MGHRA, CDR2 YSYEKL. V dropped 4 bases and J dropped 0 bases, with 22 bases sitting between them. The CDR3 contains 20 residues. CDR3: CASSRAGQTLSGSGANVLTF. For the CDR3, the DNA is TGCGCCAGCAGCCGAGCGGGACAGACGCTTTCGGGCTCTGGGGCCAACGTCCTGACTTTC.

V and J are TRBV7-9 and TRBJ2-1; D uncertain. CDR1 is SEHNR and CDR2 is FQNEAQ in the germline V gene (reference sequence). The CDR3 consists of 12 residues. V gave up 3 bases and J gave up 9 bases, with 9 bases separating them. The CDR3 nucleotides are TGTGCCAGCAGCTTTAGGGCAGCTGAGCAGTTCTTC. Translation: CASSFRAAEQFF.

The rearrangement links TRBV9 to TRBJ2-7; D not certain. V lost 2 bases to trimming and J lost 2 bases, with 11 bases between them. This CDR3 comprises 14 residues. Germline assignment: CDR1 SGDLS and CDR2 YYNGEE. DNA of the CDR3: TGTGCCAGCAGCGTGAGTCAGATCCCCTACGAGCAGTACTTC. Amino acid sequence: CASSVSQIPYEQYF.

By proportion, this clone is medium-sized. J is TRBJ2-5 and V is TRBV19; the D gene is possibly TRBD1 (6 bases). Per the germline V gene, CDR1 is LNHDA and CDR2 is SQIVND (reference sequence). CDR3 length: 16 residues. Trimming cost V 2 bases and J 4 bases, with 17 bases left between them. The CDR3: CASSISRMVGGETQYF. DNA of the CDR3: TGTGCCAGTAGTATATCGCGCATGGTAGGGGGAGAGACCCAGTACTTC.

CDR3 coding DNA: TGCGCCAGCAACGGGACAGGGGATCATACCTCCCGATTAAACATTCAGTACTTC. It encodes CASNGTGDHTSRLNIQYF. The chain joins TRBV10-1 to TRBJ2-4; 10 positions match TRBD1. V lost 7 bases, J lost 6 bases, and 18 bases stayed unmatched. This CDR3 region has 18 residues. Germline V gene sequence: CDR1 WNHNN, CDR2 SYGVQD (reference sequence).

The chain couples TRBV28 to TRBJ2-6; TRBD1 is a possible D gene (6 bases). The length of the CDR3 is 15 residues. CDR1 MDHEN and CDR2 SYDVKM come from the germline V gene. Trimming cost V 4 bases and J 2 bases, with 9 bases left between them. The CDR3 is CASSSPGAGANVLTF. CDR3 bases: TGTGCCAGCAGTTCCCCAGGGGCTGGGGCCAACGTCCTGACTTTC.

The chain links TRBV29-1 to TRBJ2-7; D call uncertain. V was clipped by 0 bases and J by 0 bases, with 12 bases between them. The CDR3 is made up of 15 amino acids. Germline CDR1 SQVTM, CDR2 ANQGSEA. CDR3 region: CSVEDRNGYSYEQYV. The DNA for the CDR3 is TGCAGCGTTGAAGATCGGAACGGGTACTCCTACGAGCAGTACGTC.

Notes on this clone: One end of the junction is discordant with germline, which a read error may explain. Other DNA sequences in the sample encode the same CDR3. The chain couples TRBV7-7 to TRBJ2-1; TRBD2 agrees at 12 bases. This CDR3 contains 15 residues. From germline, CDR1 is SSHAT and CDR2 FNYEAQ (reference sequence). The CDR3 reads CASSSGTSGYNEQFF. Here the CDR3 DNA reads TGTGCTAGCAGCTCCGGGACTAGCGGGTACAATGAGCAGTTCTTC.